This entry concerns a single T cell receptor (beta chain). Its antigen is unknown. Blood sampling took place at baseline, cycle 4 day 1, and cycle 7 day 1. Trimming shortened V by 1 base and J by 0 bases, and 19 bases separated the two germline ends. The germline V gene encodes CDR1 SGHKS and CDR2 YYEKEE (reference sequence). There are 19 residues in the CDR3. Data came from immunoSEQ multiplex PCR; TCRdb stores just in-frame clones and leaves some out. The sample shows 63,000 or so clones, about 90% of them seen only once. This entry belongs to a study of OX40 agonist ivuxolimab in advanced cancers. Whole-study findings and limits: Researchers report that CD8+ T cells had, on average, more expanded clones than CD4+.

Sequenced material: CD4+ or CD8+ T cells sorted from blood, taken in a trial of the OX40 agonist ivuxolimab. This chain links TRBV5-5 with TRBJ1-4; D gene ambiguous. The TCR originated in an adult with an advanced solid tumor such as melanoma, head and neck, liver or kidney cancer. The CDR3 nucleotides read TGTGCCAGCAGCTTGCCCTCGGGGTACGGTTCGGCAACTAATGAAAAACTGTTTTTT. Translation gives CASSLPSGYGSATNEKLFF. The complete variable domain, with remaining parts taken from reference TRBV5-5 and TRBJ1-4, reads DAGVTQSPTHLIKTRGQQVTLRCSPISGHKSVSWYQQVLGQGPQFIFQYYEKEERGRGNFPDRFSARQFPNYSSELNVNALLLGDSALYLCASSLPSGYGSATNEKLFFGSGTQLSVL.